This T cell receptor beta chain comes out of a study of cytotoxic CD8 clonotypes in ibrutinib-treated CLL. The wider study: After a median around 12 months on treatment (6 to 36), response samples were drawn.

The study's findings and limits: Sampling times differed between sustained-remission and progressing patients. A rise in clonality was seen at ibrutinib response, and a fall back toward baseline was seen at progression.

This CDR3 spans 13 amino acids. V was clipped by 4 bases and J by 8 bases, with 14 bases between them. From germline, CDR1 is MDHEN and CDR2 SYDVKM. Target depth was 1 in 200,000 to 1 in 1 million T cells, about 10x per clonotype. Repertoires were generated with immunoSEQ multiplex PCR, while TCRdb's copy carries only in-frame clones and drops some. The data contain about 140,000 clones, approximately 80% of them seen just once; the ten biggest clones take up under 35%. Turning to this clone: Its antigen remains unidentified.

The starting material was PBMCs, obtained after 12 months of ibrutinib treatment. The TCR originated in a human donor with chronic lymphocytic leukemia. The chain couples TRBV28 to TRBJ1-1; D remains unclear. This CDR3 reads CASSSLTAIEAFF. The CDR3 DNA sequence: TGTGCCAGCAGTTCATTAACAGCGATAGAAGCTTTCTTT.